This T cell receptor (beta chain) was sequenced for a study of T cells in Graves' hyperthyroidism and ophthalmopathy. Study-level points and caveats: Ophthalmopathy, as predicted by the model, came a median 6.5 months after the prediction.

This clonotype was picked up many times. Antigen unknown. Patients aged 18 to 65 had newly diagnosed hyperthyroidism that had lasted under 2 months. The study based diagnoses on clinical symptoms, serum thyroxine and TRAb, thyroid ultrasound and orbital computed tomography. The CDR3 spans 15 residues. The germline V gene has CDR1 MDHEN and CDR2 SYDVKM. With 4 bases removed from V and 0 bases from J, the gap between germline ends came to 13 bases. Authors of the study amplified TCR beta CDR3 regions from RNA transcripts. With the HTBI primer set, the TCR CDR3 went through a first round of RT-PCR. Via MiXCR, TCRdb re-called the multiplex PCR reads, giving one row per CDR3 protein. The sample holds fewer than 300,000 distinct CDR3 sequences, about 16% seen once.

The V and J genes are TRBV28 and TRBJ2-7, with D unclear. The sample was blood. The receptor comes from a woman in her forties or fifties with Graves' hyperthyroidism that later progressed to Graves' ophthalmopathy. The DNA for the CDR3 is TGTGCCAGCAGTTCGTACAGTAAGAGCTCCTACGAGCAGTACTTC. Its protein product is CASSSYSKSSYEQYF.